A selection of T cell receptor beta chains follows, all from one sample in a study of blood T cell repertoires in COVID-19. The assay was immunoSEQ multiplex PCR, and TCRdb's table has in-frame clones only and misses some. The sample lists 250,000 or so clones; around nine tenths were seen once. Sample: peripheral blood. The origin of the receptors is a man aged 40-49 years with active or convalescent COVID-19. The CDR3 runs from the conserved cysteine through the conserved F or W. D genes are given only for firm matches. Size tells how often a clone was seen (once, few, many) or the class of an expanded clone, and some rows leave it out.

>TRBV9|.|TRBJ2-2|TRBD2
TGTGCCAGCAGCGTAGCACAGGGGCTAGCGGGGGCACTACCCACCGGGGAGCTGTTTTTT
CASSVAQGLAGALPTGELFF
>TRBV11-3|.|TRBJ2-2|TRBD2
TGTGCCAGCAGCCGCCCGGGACTAGCATCCCCCGGGGAGCTGTTTTTT
CASSRPGLASPGELFF
>TRBV19|.|TRBJ2-7|.
TGTGCCAGTGCTAAAACCGGTAGGGGCCCTACCTCCTACGAGCAGTACTTC
CASAKTGRGPTSYEQYF
>TRBV3-1/TRBV3-2|.|TRBJ2-7|TRBD1
TGTGCCAGCAGTCAAAGGGGGCAGGACGAGCAGTACTTC
CASSQRGQDEQYF
>TRBV30|.|TRBJ1-2|.
TGTGCCTGGGGTCCCAGGGGCGGTGGATTCTATGGCTACACCTTC
CAWGPRGGGFYGYTF
>TRBV6-5|.|TRBJ2-7|TRBD1
TGTGCCAGCAGTCTACAGGGGGCTCTGGACGAGCAGTACTTC
CASSLQGALDEQYF
>TRBV20-1|.|TRBJ2-6|.
TGCAGTGCTAGTGCGAGGGCGTCACAAAACTCTGGGGCCAACGTCCTGACTTTC
CSASARASQNSGANVLTF
>TRBV28|.|TRBJ2-7|.
TGTGCCAGCAGTTTTGCGGGATCTCGGTACGAGCAGTACTTC
CASSFAGSRYEQYF
>TRBV5-1|.|TRBJ1-4|TRBD1
TGCGCCAGCAGCCCAGAACCGGGACAGCCTCCAAAACTGTTTTTT
CASSPEPGQPPKLFF
>TRBV6-1|.|TRBJ1-5|.
TGTGCCAGCAGTGAAGCGCCTGGGTTAGGGGCTCAGCCCCAGCATTTT
CASSEAPGLGAQPQHF
>TRBV2|.|TRBJ2-3|.
TGTGCCGAGCAATCAGGGAAAGGCACAGATACGCAGTATTTT
CAEQSGKGTDTQYF
>TRBV5-1|few|TRBJ1-1|.
TGCGCCAGCAGCTTGCAGCCAGGGTTGAACACTGAAGCTTTCTTT
CASSLQPGLNTEAFF
>TRBV5-1|.|TRBJ2-5|.
TGCGCCAGCAGGGTAGGAGTTGGGGAGACCCAGTACTTC
CASRVGVGETQYF
>TRBV7-2|.|TRBJ2-1|TRBD1
TGTGCCAGCAGCTTCCCGACAGGGAGCAATGAGCAGTTCTTC
CASSFPTGSNEQFF
>TRBV11-3|.|TRBJ2-6|.
TGTGCCAGCAGCTTAGGGGCCTCAATGGGCTCTGGGGCCAACGTCCTGACTTTC
CASSLGASMGSGANVLTF
>TRBV2|few|TRBJ2-1|.
TGTGCCGGAACTAGTTACAATGAGCAGTTCTTC
CAGTSYNEQFF
>TRBV25-1|.|TRBJ1-6|TRBD1
TGTGCCAGCAGTACGGGACAGGGAAATTCACCCCTCCACTTT
CASSTGQGNSPLHF
>TRBV7-9|.|TRBJ1-5|TRBD1
TGTGCCAGCAGCCAGGGACAGGGAGGACAGCCCCAGCATTTT
CASSQGQGGQPQHF
>TRBV6-6|.|TRBJ1-1|TRBD1
TGTGCCAGCAGTCGGGACAGGGGTTGGGGGAGATTGGACACTGAAGCTTTCTTT
CASSRDRGWGRLDTEAFF
>TRBV5-6|.|TRBJ2-3|TRBD2
TGTGCCAGCAGGGGCTCTTTAGCGGGGCCTCACACAGATACGCAGTATTTT
CASRGSLAGPHTDTQYF
>TRBV9|.|TRBJ2-1|TRBD1
TGTGCCAGCAGTGCGACAGGGGGATACAATGAGCAGTTCTTC
CASSATGGYNEQFF
>TRBV2|.|TRBJ2-7|TRBD2
TGTGCCAGCAGACAAGCGGGATACGAGCAGTACTTC
CASRQAGYEQYF
>TRBV7-3|.|TRBJ2-2|TRBD1
TGTGCCAGCAGCCCCGGGACAGGCTCTTCGGGGGAGCTGTTTTTT
CASSPGTGSSGELFF
>TRBV12-5|.|TRBJ1-4|TRBD1
TGTGCTAGTGGTTTGGTGGTAATGGAGGGGGCGGTCGAAAAACTGTTTTTT
CASGLVVMEGAVEKLFF
>TRBV5-4|once|TRBJ1-6|.
TGTGCCAGCAGGCCCCAGGGAACCTATAATTCACCCCTCCACTTT
CASRPQGTYNSPLHF
>TRBV10-2|.|TRBJ1-5|.
TGCGCCAGCAGTGAGTCAACGGGCGGGAAGGGTCAGCCCCAGCATTTT
CASSESTGGKGQPQHF
>TRBV18|few|TRBJ1-5|TRBD1
TGTGCCAGCTCACCCGACAGGGGGAATCAGCCCCAGCATTTT
CASSPDRGNQPQHF
>TRBV19|once|TRBJ2-1|TRBD2
TGTGCCAGTAGTATATCCAGCGGGAGCTGGAATGAGCAGTTCTTC
CASSISSGSWNEQFF
>TRBV5-1|.|TRBJ2-1|.
TGCGCCAGCAGCCACAATGTTGGCTCCTACAATGAGCAGTTCTTC
CASSHNVGSYNEQFF
>TRBV18|.|TRBJ1-3|.
TGTGCCAGCTCACCTTTCGGGACAATTCGCTCTGGAAACACCATATATTTT
CASSPFGTIRSGNTIYF
>TRBV30|.|TRBJ2-2|TRBD1
TGTGCCTGGACGGGACAGGGGGCCACCGGGGAGCTGTTTTTT
CAWTGQGATGELFF
>TRBV4-1|.|TRBJ2-3|.
TGCGCCAGCAGCCAAGTCTTTAGCACAGATACGCAGTATTTT
CASSQVFSTDTQYF
>TRBV27|.|TRBJ1-1|.
TGTGCCAGCAGTTCCTACCCGACAGAGAACACTGAAGCTTTCTTT
CASSSYPTENTEAFF
>TRBV7-6|.|TRBJ2-2|TRBD1
TGTGCCAGCAGCTTCGGACAGGGGGCGGTCACCGGGGAGCTGTTTTTT
CASSFGQGAVTGELFF
>TRBV29-1|.|TRBJ2-7|.
TGCAGCGTTGGGTTTACCCTCGGGCAGTACTTC
CSVGFTLGQYF
>TRBV19|.|TRBJ1-4|TRBD1
TGTGCCAGTAGTACCGCCGGGACAGGGGGCGAAAAACTGTTTTTT
CASSTAGTGGEKLFF
>TRBV27|.|TRBJ2-3|.
TGTGCCAGCAGTGCCGGGACACCCGGGATAGATACGCAGTATTTT
CASSAGTPGIDTQYF
>TRBV25-1|.|TRBJ2-7|TRBD2
TGTGCCAGCAGTGAACCCCCCGGGACTAGCGGGATCTACGAGCAGTACTTC
CASSEPPGTSGIYEQYF
>TRBV5-6|.|TRBJ1-4|.
TGTGCCAGCAGCTTGGGAGGGCATGAAAAACTGTTTTTT
CASSLGGHEKLFF
>TRBV10-3|.|TRBJ2-1|.
TGTGCCATCAGTGAGATCAGGGTCTACAATGAGCAGTTCTTC
CAISEIRVYNEQFF